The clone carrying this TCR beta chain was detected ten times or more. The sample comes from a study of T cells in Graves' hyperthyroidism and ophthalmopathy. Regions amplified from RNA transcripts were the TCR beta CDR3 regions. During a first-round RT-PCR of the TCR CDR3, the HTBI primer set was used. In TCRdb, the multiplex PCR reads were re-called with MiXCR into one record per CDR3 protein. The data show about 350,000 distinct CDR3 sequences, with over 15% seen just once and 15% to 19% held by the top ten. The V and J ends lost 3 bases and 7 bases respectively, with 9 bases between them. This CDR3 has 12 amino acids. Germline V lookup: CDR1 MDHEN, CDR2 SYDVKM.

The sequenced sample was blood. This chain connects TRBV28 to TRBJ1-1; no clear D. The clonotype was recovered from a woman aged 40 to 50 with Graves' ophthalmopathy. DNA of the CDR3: TGTGCCAGCAGTTTCATGCGGAGTGAAGCTTTCTTT. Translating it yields CASSFMRSEAFF.